A selection of T cell receptor beta chains follows, all from one sample in a study of long-term antiretroviral therapy in people with HIV. Repertoires were generated with immunoSEQ multiplex PCR, while TCRdb's copy carries only in-frame clones and drops some. The sample shows around 38,000 clones, approximately 94% of them seen only once. This sample comprised unsorted PBMCs, obtained 9.2 years after starting antiretroviral therapy. The receptors derive from a man younger than 40 with HIV. Both conserved end residues are part of each CDR3. Each record gives: clone size, D gene, J gene, V gene, CDR3 DNA, CDR3 protein. D genes are given only for firm matches. Size tells how often a clone was seen (once, few, many) or the class of an expanded clone, and some rows leave it out.

clone_size: .; d_call: TRBD1; j_call: TRBJ2-1; v_call: TRBV5-8; cdr3_nt: TGTGCCAGCAGCTGGGACAGGGGAGAGTTCTTC; cdr3_aa: CASSWDRGEFF
clone_size: .; d_call: TRBD1; j_call: TRBJ1-5; v_call: TRBV2; cdr3_nt: TGTGCCAGCAGTCCACTAGGACAGGTGAATCAGCCCCAGCATTTT; cdr3_aa: CASSPLGQVNQPQHF
clone_size: few; d_call: TRBD1; j_call: TRBJ1-5; v_call: TRBV6-1; cdr3_nt: TGTGCCAGCATAGGGACAGGGGGCAGCAATCAGCCCCAGCATTTT; cdr3_aa: CASIGTGGSNQPQHF
clone_size: once; d_call: .; j_call: TRBJ1-5; v_call: TRBV6-5; cdr3_nt: TGTGCCAGCAGTTTATCGGGACAAGATCAGCCCCAGCATTTT; cdr3_aa: CASSLSGQDQPQHF
clone_size: .; d_call: TRBD1; j_call: TRBJ1-6; v_call: TRBV27; cdr3_nt: TGTGCCAGCAGTTTAGGCTGGGGACAGGGGCCCTCAAATTCACCCCTCCACTTT; cdr3_aa: CASSLGWGQGPSNSPLHF
clone_size: .; d_call: .; j_call: TRBJ1-2; v_call: TRBV2; cdr3_nt: TGTGCCATCCAAGAGAACCCGGCGGGGACTAACTATGGCTACACCTTC; cdr3_aa: CAIQENPAGTNYGYTF
clone_size: few; d_call: .; j_call: TRBJ1-2; v_call: TRBV7-2; cdr3_nt: TGTGCCAGCAGCTTAGCGCTTCGGGGTGGCTACACCTTC; cdr3_aa: CASSLALRGGYTF
clone_size: .; d_call: TRBD1; j_call: TRBJ1-4; v_call: TRBV28; cdr3_nt: TGTGCCAGCAGCCGTACAGGGGCGGCAACTAATGAAAAACTGTTTTTT; cdr3_aa: CASSRTGAATNEKLFF
clone_size: few; d_call: TRBD1; j_call: TRBJ1-6; v_call: TRBV5-1; cdr3_nt: TGCGCCAGCAGCCTCGACAGGGGTATTAATTCACCCCTCCACTTT; cdr3_aa: CASSLDRGINSPLHF
clone_size: .; d_call: .; j_call: TRBJ2-2; v_call: TRBV11-2; cdr3_nt: TGTGCCAGCAGCTTAGTGAACACCGGGGAGCTGTTTTTT; cdr3_aa: CASSLVNTGELFF
clone_size: .; d_call: .; j_call: TRBJ2-6; v_call: TRBV5-5; cdr3_nt: TGTGCCAGCAGCCGCGGGGCCAACGTCCTGACTTTC; cdr3_aa: CASSRGANVLTF
clone_size: .; d_call: TRBD1; j_call: TRBJ2-5; v_call: TRBV28; cdr3_nt: TGTGCCAGCAGTTCCGGGACAGCCATCACTTACCAAGAGACCCAGTACTTC; cdr3_aa: CASSSGTAITYQETQYF
clone_size: .; d_call: TRBD2; j_call: TRBJ2-1; v_call: TRBV5-1; cdr3_nt: TGCGCCAGCAGCTTGGATCCTAGCGGGAGCTCCTACAATGAGCAGTTCTTC; cdr3_aa: CASSLDPSGSSYNEQFF
clone_size: .; d_call: .; j_call: TRBJ1-2; v_call: TRBV29-1; cdr3_nt: TGCAGCGTATACAGGGCCGGTGGCTACACCTTC; cdr3_aa: CSVYRAGGYTF
clone_size: once; d_call: .; j_call: TRBJ1-5; v_call: TRBV19; cdr3_nt: TGTGCCAGTAACTCGGGGGTGACAGAGATGAGAACTAGCAATCAGCCCCAGCATTTT; cdr3_aa: CASNSGVTEMRTSNQPQHF
clone_size: few; d_call: TRBD2; j_call: TRBJ2-2; v_call: TRBV7-3; cdr3_nt: TGTGCCAGCAGCCCAAATAGCGGGGGCAACACCGGGGAGCTGTTTTTT; cdr3_aa: CASSPNSGGNTGELFF
clone_size: .; d_call: .; j_call: TRBJ1-5; v_call: TRBV25-1; cdr3_nt: TGTGCCAGCAGTGCGTTCAATCAGCCCCAGCATTTT; cdr3_aa: CASSAFNQPQHF
clone_size: .; d_call: .; j_call: TRBJ2-7; v_call: TRBV28; cdr3_nt: TGTGCCAGCAGTCCCCACCAGGGGCCCTACGAGCAGTACTTC; cdr3_aa: CASSPHQGPYEQYF
clone_size: .; d_call: TRBD1; j_call: TRBJ1-2; v_call: TRBV6-5; cdr3_nt: TGTGCCAGCAGTTACTCGACAGGGTATGGCTACACCTTC; cdr3_aa: CASSYSTGYGYTF
clone_size: .; d_call: .; j_call: TRBJ1-5; v_call: TRBV27; cdr3_nt: TGTGCCAGCAGTCTCAGGACAAGCAATCAGCCCCAGCATTTT; cdr3_aa: CASSLRTSNQPQHF
clone_size: .; d_call: TRBD1; j_call: TRBJ1-1; v_call: TRBV11-3; cdr3_nt: TGTGCCAGCAGCCTCGGGACAGCGAACACTGAAGCTTTCTTT; cdr3_aa: CASSLGTANTEAFF
clone_size: .; d_call: TRBD2; j_call: TRBJ2-3; v_call: TRBV29-1; cdr3_nt: TGCAGCTTTGATAGCGGGGGGGCACAAGATACGCAGTATTTT; cdr3_aa: CSFDSGGAQDTQYF
clone_size: .; d_call: .; j_call: TRBJ1-2; v_call: TRBV6-1; cdr3_nt: TGTGCCAGCAGTGAAGGGGCAGTCGCAGCTAACTATGGCTACACCTTC; cdr3_aa: CASSEGAVAANYGYTF
clone_size: .; d_call: TRBD1; j_call: TRBJ1-2; v_call: TRBV6-5; cdr3_nt: TGTGCCAGCAGTTACGGGACAGTATATGGCTACACCTTC; cdr3_aa: CASSYGTVYGYTF
clone_size: .; d_call: .; j_call: TRBJ2-3; v_call: TRBV5-4; cdr3_nt: TGTGCCAGCAGCCGGGGGCAGGGGAGCACAGATACGCAGTATTTT; cdr3_aa: CASSRGQGSTDTQYF
clone_size: .; d_call: .; j_call: TRBJ1-5; v_call: TRBV10-1; cdr3_nt: TGCGCCAGCAGATTCGGGTATAGCAATCAGCCCCAGCATTTT; cdr3_aa: CASRFGYSNQPQHF
clone_size: .; d_call: .; j_call: TRBJ2-3; v_call: TRBV7-2; cdr3_nt: TGTGCCAGCAGCTATACGGGACTCTACACAGATACGCAGTATTTT; cdr3_aa: CASSYTGLYTDTQYF
clone_size: once; d_call: .; j_call: TRBJ1-4; v_call: TRBV18; cdr3_nt: TGTGCCAGCTCAGAATTAGGGGGAGCTAATGAAAAACTGTTTTTT; cdr3_aa: CASSELGGANEKLFF
clone_size: .; d_call: TRBD1; j_call: TRBJ1-1; v_call: TRBV6-6; cdr3_nt: TGTGCCAGCAGTTACCAGGGGGGGGACACTGAAGCTTTCTTT; cdr3_aa: CASSYQGGDTEAFF
clone_size: .; d_call: TRBD1; j_call: TRBJ2-1; v_call: TRBV7-9; cdr3_nt: TGTGCCAGCAGCTTACCATCAGGGGGCGGAATTGAGGATGAGCAGTTCTTC; cdr3_aa: CASSLPSGGGIEDEQFF
clone_size: .; d_call: .; j_call: TRBJ1-3; v_call: TRBV2; cdr3_nt: TGTGCCAGCAGTGATGGGAGGGGCAGAGGAAACACCATATATTTT; cdr3_aa: CASSDGRGRGNTIYF
clone_size: once; d_call: .; j_call: TRBJ1-1; v_call: TRBV6-1; cdr3_nt: TGTGCCAGCAGATCAGGGTTGAACACTGAAGCTTTCTTT; cdr3_aa: CASRSGLNTEAFF
clone_size: .; d_call: TRBD1; j_call: TRBJ1-5; v_call: TRBV19; cdr3_nt: TGTGCCAGTACCAGGGGGAAAAATCAGCCCCAGCATTTT; cdr3_aa: CASTRGKNQPQHF
clone_size: .; d_call: .; j_call: TRBJ2-6; v_call: TRBV5-1; cdr3_nt: TGCGCCAGCAGCTTGGTTACACCCTCGGAAGGGGCCAACGTCCTGACTTTC; cdr3_aa: CASSLVTPSEGANVLTF
clone_size: .; d_call: .; j_call: TRBJ1-6; v_call: TRBV6-6; cdr3_nt: TGTGCCAGCAGTCCCCAAGGGCCACATTCGTCCCTCCACTTT; cdr3_aa: CASSPQGPHSSLHF
clone_size: few; d_call: .; j_call: TRBJ1-2; v_call: TRBV25-1; cdr3_nt: TGTGCCAGCAGCCCCCAAGGAGTTCCTAACTATGGCTACACCTTC; cdr3_aa: CASSPQGVPNYGYTF
clone_size: .; d_call: TRBD1; j_call: TRBJ1-6; v_call: TRBV9; cdr3_nt: TGTGCCAGCAGCGCGAAAGGACAGGCAGTTAATTCACCCCTCCACTTT; cdr3_aa: CASSAKGQAVNSPLHF